This T cell receptor beta chain came from a study of blood T cell repertoires in COVID-19 (dated by TCRdb to the early 2020s). Turning to the overall study: Samples covering the acute and convalescent phases of COVID-19 were provided by collaborators in the United States, Italy and Spain. The prospective study material was composed of cDNA or gDNA derived from T cells, B-cell-depleted T cells, or PBMCs. Subjects who had been exposed to COVID-19, were actively infected with it, or had recovered from it provided the deeply sampled blood TCRbeta repertoires that made up the dataset. The samples were drawn from the first 160 participants of the ongoing ImmuneRACE study and from 950 to 1,500 subjects provided by 6 global collaborators. The repertoires were released in a freely available public database meant as a resource for research on the immune response to SARS-CoV-2. A de-identified subject ID, COVID-19 status, age in years and sex were almost always included in the sample metadata. HLA class I and class II types, where available, came from metadata supplied by the sample provider rather than from assay-based typing. The paper as a whole reports these results and caveats: The amount of clinical and demographic metadata varied by source and participant and was provided uncurated.

Samples from volunteer blood donors who had recovered from COVID-19 were contributed by a second Seattle source. Whole blood was collected in K2EDTA tubes by collaborating institutions according to the institutions' own protocols. For TCRbeta analysis, collaborators shipped samples in one of three forms: frozen whole blood, isolated PBMCs, or DNA extracted from either of those sample types. Trimming removed 4 bases from V and 8 bases from J, leaving 8 bases between the germline ends. From the cysteine up to the phenylalanine, the CDR3 has a length of 11 residues. The retained sequence is limited to the CDR3, 33 bases, with the frame set at the first base. Reading the germline V gene gives CDR1 MNHEY and CDR2 SVGEGT. Details on this clone: Its antigen is unknown. Base qualities are not at hand, and no much larger clone is one base apart.

TCRbeta CDR3 regions were amplified from genomic DNA by means of the immunoSEQ Assay, a bias-controlled multiplex PCR. The source study handled its data this way. The number of nucleated cells in each sample was estimated by amplification of reference gene primers within the assay. Sequence reads were collapsed and filtered to measure the absolute abundance of every unique TCRbeta CDR3 rearrangement. Productive Simpson clonality was computed per sample as the square root of Simpson's diversity index over productive rearrangements. Held by TCRdb, this immuneACCESS table contains in-frame sequences only and omits some clones. Under half of the omission traces to an unresolved V gene where checked; the cause of the rest is unknown. The D gene and trimming were derived from the DNA, and the V and J assignments and clone size from that table. The sample yields about 270,000 clones; 88% were counted once. In total, the top ten clones hold approximately 3.7% of the sample.

The V and J segments used are TRBV6-2 or TRBV6-3 and TRBJ1-2, with no reliable assignment of the D segment. The sample taken for sequencing was peripheral blood. This sequence was found in a man in his fifties or sixties who had recovered from COVID-19. The DNA is TGTGCCAGCAGTTCGAGGTACGGCTACACCTTC. This is translated as CASSSRYGYTF.